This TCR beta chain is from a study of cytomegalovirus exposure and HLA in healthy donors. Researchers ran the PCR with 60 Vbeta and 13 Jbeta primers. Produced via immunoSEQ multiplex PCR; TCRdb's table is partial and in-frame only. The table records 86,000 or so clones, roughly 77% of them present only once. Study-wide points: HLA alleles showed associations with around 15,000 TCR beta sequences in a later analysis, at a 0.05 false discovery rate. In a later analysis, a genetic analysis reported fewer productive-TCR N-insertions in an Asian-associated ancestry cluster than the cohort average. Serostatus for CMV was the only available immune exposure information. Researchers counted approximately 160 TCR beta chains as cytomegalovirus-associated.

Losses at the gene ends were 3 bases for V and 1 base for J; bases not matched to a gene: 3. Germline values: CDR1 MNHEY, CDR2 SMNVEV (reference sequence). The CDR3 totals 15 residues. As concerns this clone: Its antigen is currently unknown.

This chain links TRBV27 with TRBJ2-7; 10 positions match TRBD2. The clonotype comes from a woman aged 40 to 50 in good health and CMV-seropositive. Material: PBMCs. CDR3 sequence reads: CASSLLAGGSYEQYF. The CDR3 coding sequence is TGTGCCAGCAGTTTGTTAGCGGGAGGTTCCTACGAGCAGTACTTC.